Listed below are T cell receptor beta chains from one sample, sequenced in a study of blood T cell repertoires in COVID-19. Clones were sequenced by immunoSEQ multiplex PCR, and TCRdb holds only the in-frame ones, with some missing. The sample has a few hundred thousand clones; 75% to 90% are singletons. Material for sequencing was peripheral blood. These receptors were taken from a woman aged 55 to 70 with COVID-19, enrolled during active disease. Each CDR3 is given with its conserved first and last residue. Each record gives: V gene, D gene, clone size, J gene, CDR3 DNA, CDR3 protein. The D gene is left open where the match is weak. The size field is filled for only some rows; it gives once, few, many or a size class.

v_call: TRBV6-5; d_call: NA; clone_size: once; j_call: TRBJ1-1; cdr3_nt: TGTGCCAGCAGCGCTACAGGCAACACTGAAGCTTTCTTT; cdr3_aa: CASSATGNTEAFF
v_call: TRBV7-3; d_call: NA; clone_size: NA; j_call: TRBJ2-1; cdr3_nt: TGTGCCAGCAGCCGGGGAGCTAACAATGAGCAGTTCTTC; cdr3_aa: CASSRGANNEQFF
v_call: TRBV12-1; d_call: NA; clone_size: NA; j_call: TRBJ2-2; cdr3_nt: TGTGCCAGCAGCGAAGTCCCGGGACAGGGCTCAACCGGGGAGCTGTTTTTT; cdr3_aa: CASSEVPGQGSTGELFF
v_call: TRBV20-1; d_call: TRBD2; clone_size: once; j_call: TRBJ2-1; cdr3_nt: TGCAGTGCTAGTCCTGGGACTAGCGGTGGGCTATACAATGAGCAGTTCTTC; cdr3_aa: CSASPGTSGGLYNEQFF
v_call: TRBV7-9; d_call: NA; clone_size: once; j_call: TRBJ2-7; cdr3_nt: TGTGCCAGCAGCTCAGCCGGGGGGCAAAAGTCGTACGAGCAGTACTTC; cdr3_aa: CASSSAGGQKSYEQYF
v_call: TRBV5-1; d_call: TRBD1; clone_size: NA; j_call: TRBJ1-1; cdr3_nt: TGCGCCAGCAGCTTGGGACAGGGGTGGCGCACTGAAGCTTTCTTT; cdr3_aa: CASSLGQGWRTEAFF
v_call: TRBV7-2; d_call: NA; clone_size: NA; j_call: TRBJ2-7; cdr3_nt: TGTGCCAGCACCCCACTAGCAGCTATCTACGAGCAGTACTTC; cdr3_aa: CASTPLAAIYEQYF
v_call: TRBV6-5; d_call: TRBD1; clone_size: NA; j_call: TRBJ2-7; cdr3_nt: TGTGCCAGCAGTTACTCGGGGACAGGGCACTACGAGCAGTACTTC; cdr3_aa: CASSYSGTGHYEQYF
v_call: TRBV19; d_call: TRBD1; clone_size: few; j_call: TRBJ2-7; cdr3_nt: TGTGCCAGTAGTGTACAAACCACCCTCCGGGACAGGCCCAAGGAGCAGTACTTC; cdr3_aa: CASSVQTTLRDRPKEQYF
v_call: TRBV5-4; d_call: NA; clone_size: NA; j_call: TRBJ1-1; cdr3_nt: TGTGCCAGCAGCTGGAGTTACCGGGGGGACACTGAAGCTTTCTTT; cdr3_aa: CASSWSYRGDTEAFF
v_call: TRBV5-1; d_call: NA; clone_size: NA; j_call: TRBJ1-2; cdr3_nt: TGCGCCAGCAGCTTGGGCGGAGGCCCTTCTAACTATGGCTACACCTTC; cdr3_aa: CASSLGGGPSNYGYTF
v_call: TRBV9; d_call: NA; clone_size: NA; j_call: TRBJ2-7; cdr3_nt: TGTGCCAGCAGCACCCGGACAGACTACGAGCAGTACTTC; cdr3_aa: CASSTRTDYEQYF
v_call: TRBV9; d_call: NA; clone_size: NA; j_call: TRBJ2-1; cdr3_nt: TGTGCCAGCAGCCCCCGGACAAACTCCTACAATGAGCAGTTCTTC; cdr3_aa: CASSPRTNSYNEQFF
v_call: TRBV2; d_call: NA; clone_size: NA; j_call: TRBJ1-2; cdr3_nt: TGTGCCACATATAGACAGGCGGATGGCTACACCTTC; cdr3_aa: CATYRQADGYTF
v_call: TRBV7-9; d_call: NA; clone_size: NA; j_call: TRBJ1-2; cdr3_nt: TGTGCCAGCAGCCCGGAGGGGCGGAACTATGACTACACCTTC; cdr3_aa: CASSPEGRNYDYTF
v_call: TRBV5-8; d_call: TRBD1; clone_size: NA; j_call: TRBJ2-7; cdr3_nt: TGTGCCAGCAGCCCTGCCGGGACAGAAAATGGAGAGCAGTACTTC; cdr3_aa: CASSPAGTENGEQYF
v_call: TRBV6-6; d_call: NA; clone_size: once; j_call: TRBJ1-2; cdr3_nt: TGTGCCAGCAGTTACTCGCCGACAGATAACTATGGCTACACCTTC; cdr3_aa: CASSYSPTDNYGYTF
v_call: TRBV27; d_call: NA; clone_size: NA; j_call: TRBJ1-1; cdr3_nt: TGTGCCAGCAGTTCCCCGCGAAGGTCACAGAAAGCTTTCTTT; cdr3_aa: CASSSPRRSQKAFF
v_call: TRBV19; d_call: TRBD2; clone_size: once; j_call: TRBJ2-3; cdr3_nt: TGTGCCAGTAGTATATTTGTGACTAGCGGACGCACAGATACGCAGTATTTT; cdr3_aa: CASSIFVTSGRTDTQYF
v_call: TRBV15; d_call: TRBD1; clone_size: NA; j_call: TRBJ2-7; cdr3_nt: TGTGCCACCAGCAACAGGGGGGACTCCTACGAGCAGTACTTC; cdr3_aa: CATSNRGDSYEQYF
v_call: TRBV10-3; d_call: TRBD1; clone_size: NA; j_call: TRBJ1-2; cdr3_nt: TGTGCCACGAGATCTCAGGGACAGGGCACCAACTATGGCTACACCTTC; cdr3_aa: CATRSQGQGTNYGYTF
v_call: TRBV5-8; d_call: TRBD1; clone_size: once; j_call: TRBJ2-5; cdr3_nt: TGTGCCAGCAGCTTCCGGGACAGAACTCAAGAGACCCAGTACTTC; cdr3_aa: CASSFRDRTQETQYF
v_call: TRBV9; d_call: NA; clone_size: NA; j_call: TRBJ2-4; cdr3_nt: TGTGCCAGCAGCGGACAGTTATACAAAAACATTCAGTACTTC; cdr3_aa: CASSGQLYKNIQYF
v_call: TRBV7-2; d_call: NA; clone_size: NA; j_call: TRBJ2-5; cdr3_nt: TGTGCCAGCAGCTTAGCGCTTAGACAGTCTAGGGAGACCCAGTACTTC; cdr3_aa: CASSLALRQSRETQYF
v_call: TRBV5-6; d_call: NA; clone_size: NA; j_call: TRBJ2-5; cdr3_nt: TGTGCCAGCGGGGGGGCCGACCAAGAGACCCAGTACTTC; cdr3_aa: CASGGADQETQYF
v_call: TRBV9; d_call: NA; clone_size: NA; j_call: TRBJ2-7; cdr3_nt: TGTGCCAGCAGCGTATCGGCGGGCGAGCAGTACTTC; cdr3_aa: CASSVSAGEQYF
v_call: TRBV9; d_call: NA; clone_size: NA; j_call: TRBJ1-1; cdr3_nt: TGTGCCAGCAGCGCCGGGGGGAACACTGAAGCTTTCTTT; cdr3_aa: CASSAGGNTEAFF
v_call: TRBV4-1; d_call: NA; clone_size: NA; j_call: TRBJ2-7; cdr3_nt: TGCGCCAGCAGCCCAGGACACCCACCGCCGTACGAGCAGTACTTC; cdr3_aa: CASSPGHPPPYEQYF
v_call: TRBV6-1; d_call: NA; clone_size: NA; j_call: TRBJ1-2; cdr3_nt: TGTGCCAGCAGTGAAAATGTAGGGGTCGGCTACACCTTC; cdr3_aa: CASSENVGVGYTF